This TCR beta chain appears in the sequencing data of a study of T-cell reconstitution after alpha-beta-depleted transplantation in children. This sample's TCRbeta library carried unique molecular identifier barcodes. MiXCR was run by TCRdb on the PCR reads, yielding one entry per CDR3 protein. The repertoire holds around 250,000 distinct CDR3 sequences, with roughly 9.5% as singletons. The ends were cut back, 4 bases at V and 12 bases at J, with 10 bases in the middle. Germline V lookup: CDR1 MGHDK, CDR2 SYGVNS. The CDR3 contains 11 residues. In its sample, this clonotype was seen a few times. This specimen consisted of PBMCs from the stem cell graft donor, obtained from the stem cell graft. This receptor was identified in a human donor who donated a stem cell graft to a child with SCID. J is TRBJ2-1 and V is TRBV25-1, with D unclear. The CDR3 is CASSVQGRQFF. The CDR3 bases are TGTGCCAGCAGTGTTCAAGGGCGGCAGTTCTTC.